The rows below give T cell receptor beta chains drawn from one sample of a study of immune evolution from preneoplasia to lung adenocarcinoma. Generated by immunoSEQ multiplex PCR, the TCRdb table keeps only in-frame clones and is missing some. The data contain fewer than 14,000 clones, approximately 82% of them singletons. The sample consisted of FFPE minimally invasive lung adenocarcinoma tissue. Source of these receptors: a person aged 65 to 85 with lung adenocarcinoma. Each CDR3 is given without its conserved first and last residue.

V gene: TRBV6-6
CDR3 protein: ASSYGRNTGELF

V gene: TRBV5-1
CDR3 protein: ASSLEGKGSPLH

V gene: TRBV5-1
CDR3 protein: ASSAEGGSHEQY

V gene: TRBV23-1
CDR3 protein: ASSQPEAAWGAF

V gene: TRBV6-6
CDR3 protein: ASSPPGQGNTEAF

V gene: TRBV4-1
CDR3 protein: ASSSRLAGGSHEQF

V gene: TRBV5-6
CDR3 protein: ASSLGGTGGNEQF

V gene: TRBV30
CDR3 protein: AWSVGGASYGYT

V gene: TRBV6-5
CDR3 protein: ASSYPGRNTEAF

V gene: TRBV5-1
CDR3 protein: ASSLAGRGTEAF

V gene: TRBV9
CDR3 protein: ASSAEPGTGQY

V gene: TRBV7-9
CDR3 protein: ASSNRTGWNTEAF

V gene: TRBV14
CDR3 protein: ASSQGAAAYGYT

V gene: TRBV7-8
CDR3 protein: ASSLRLAGTYEQY

V gene: TRBV7-8
CDR3 protein: ASSAIQGYEQY

V gene: TRBV11-3
CDR3 protein: ASSPRDRDNEQY

V gene: TRBV28
CDR3 protein: ASSLFLIGQGLEGNQPQH

V gene: TRBV5-8
CDR3 protein: ASSSKPARSTEAF

V gene: TRBV4-1
CDR3 protein: ASSQDRGRVTDTQY

V gene: TRBV10-3
CDR3 protein: AISGDRDNEQF

V gene: TRBV6-1
CDR3 protein: ASSERGNYGYT

V gene: TRBV7-9
CDR3 protein: ASSLALAAGGDTQY

V gene: TRBV27
CDR3 protein: ASSSGRLAGVETQY

V gene: TRBV29-1
CDR3 protein: SGYYEALGTEAF

V gene: TRBV7-9
CDR3 protein: ASSRATGPPEAF

V gene: TRBV11-2
CDR3 protein: ASSSLPGGLTDTQY

V gene: TRBV18
CDR3 protein: ASSLGRDRGRNEQF

V gene: TRBV5-6
CDR3 protein: ASSLAYEQY

V gene: TRBV2
CDR3 protein: ASSRLAAANNEQF

V gene: TRBV7-3
CDR3 protein: ASSKGVGVDVLT

V gene: TRBV7-9
CDR3 protein: ASSSKQGATTNEAF

V gene: TRBV9
CDR3 protein: ASSGARGEKLF

V gene: TRBV30
CDR3 protein: AWKDRGNTQY

V gene: TRBV7-9
CDR3 protein: ASSLGQGEAF

V gene: TRBV25-1
CDR3 protein: ASSDWTDPNQPQH

V gene: TRBV18
CDR3 protein: ASSKDVNTEAF

V gene: TRBV6-5
CDR3 protein: ASTPLTGREQY

V gene: TRBV5-5
CDR3 protein: ASSNLLGGYGYI

V gene: TRBV7-7
CDR3 protein: ASSLGAGGYNEQF

V gene: TRBV30
CDR3 protein: AWNPGGLPNEQF

V gene: TRBV28
CDR3 protein: ASSRRLRTGQGHEQY

V gene: TRBV30
CDR3 protein: AWRLSGTGYNEQF

V gene: TRBV5-6
CDR3 protein: ASMMTVYQETQY

V gene: TRBV18
CDR3 protein: ASSENTNTEAF

V gene: TRBV9
CDR3 protein: ASSRARDGEQY

V gene: TRBV28
CDR3 protein: ASSSGGGDSGELF

V gene: TRBV15
CDR3 protein: ATSVSRLQETQY

V gene: TRBV9
CDR3 protein: ASSVGAGGAYEQY